A selection of T cell receptor beta chains follows, all from one sample in a study of shared clonotypes between healthy human individuals. TCRdb's copy holds only in-frame clones and misses some; the assay was immunoSEQ multiplex PCR. The table includes around 2,000,000 clones, roughly 95% detected once. Sequenced: naive CD8+ T cells sorted from blood. Receptors originate from a man aged 18 to 30 in good health. CDR3s include the opening cysteine and the closing phenylalanine or tryptophan. D genes are given only for firm matches. Expanded clones get a size class; other rows say once, few or many, or leave the size out.

size	V	D	J	DNA	CDR3
.	TRBV27	.	TRBJ2-7	TGTGCCAGCAGTTTATCGATGAGTTCCTACGAGCAGTACTTC	CASSLSMSSYEQYF
.	TRBV9	TRBD2	TRBJ2-3	TGTGCCATTCGGGGGGAAATCTTCACAGATACGCAGTATTTT	CAIRGEIFTDTQYF
once	TRBV6-1	.	TRBJ2-3	TGTGCCAGCAGTGAAAATATAAACCTCCAGGATACGCAGTATTTT	CASSENINLQDTQYF
.	TRBV4-1	.	TRBJ1-2	TGCGCCAGCAGCCAGGGTACTAACTATGGCTACACCTTC	CASSQGTNYGYTF
.	TRBV6-5	.	TRBJ1-1	TGTGCCAGCAGTCAGACAGTCATCCTGAACACTGAAGCTTTCTTT	CASSQTVILNTEAFF
once	TRBV27	.	TRBJ2-1	TGTGCCAGCAACCGGGAGTGGGGTAGCTCCTACAATGAGCAGTTCTTC	CASNREWGSSYNEQFF
once	TRBV7-9	.	TRBJ2-4	TGTGCCAGCAGCTTAGTTGGCCAAAACATTCAGTACTTC	CASSLVGQNIQYF
.	TRBV7-9	.	TRBJ2-7	TGTGCCAGCAGCTTTCCCGGTAAGGAGCCCTACGAGCAGTACTTC	CASSFPGKEPYEQYF
.	TRBV9	.	TRBJ2-7	TGTGCCAGCAGCCTAGGGGGCGGGAGTTACGAGCAGTACTTC	CASSLGGGSYEQYF
.	TRBV7-8	TRBD1	TRBJ1-6	TGTGCCAGCAGCCATCCAGGGGGCGGTAACAGTTCACCCCTCCACTTT	CASSHPGGGNSSPLHF